This T cell receptor beta chain emerged from a study of blood T cell repertoires in COVID-19. Overall study context: Whether acute or convalescent, the COVID-19 samples came from the United States, Italy and Spain.

Libraries were prepared by immunoSEQ multiplex PCR; TCRdb keeps only in-frame clonotypes and omits some of them. In the table there are around 200,000 clones, less than 85% of which are singletons. Residents of about two dozen US areas, aged roughly 18 to 95 years, made up the participants. V dropped 2 bases and J dropped 6; count of bases not matched to a gene: 5. This CDR3 spans 14 amino acids. Germline CDR1 and CDR2: SGHNT and YYREEE (reference sequence). This TCR came from a man between 40 and 49 years old who had recovered from COVID-19. The J gene is TRBJ2-7, the V gene TRBV5-4; 10 positions agree with TRBD2. Sequenced sample: PBMCs or T cells enriched from blood (not recorded which). CDR3 sequence (DNA): TGTGCCAGCAGCTTAGCGGGAGGGCCGGTCGAGCAGTACTTC. Its translation is CASSLAGGPVEQYF.